Below are 16 T cell receptor beta chains sequenced from a single sample in a study of breast tumors, draining lymph nodes, adjacent tissues. TCRdb passed the multiplex PCR reads through MiXCR, listing each CDR3 protein once. The data hold around 230,000 distinct CDR3 sequences, with under 40% observed a single time. The lymph nodes were axillary draining lymph nodes from breast cancer patients. Specimen: axillary lymph node tissue. All receptors come from a female donor with breast cancer. Some clones in this sample may be carry-over from other donors' samples.

The chain links TRBV7-8 to TRBJ1-2, with a tentative D call TRBD1 (6 bases). Germline values: CDR1 SGHVS, CDR2 FQNEAQ. Trimming stripped 5 bases from V and 3 bases from J, with 10 bases between. The CDR3 consists of 13 residues. The CDR3 region is CASSLGQHYGYTF. The CDR3 DNA follows: TGTGCCAGCAGCCTAGGACAGCACTATGGCTACACCTTC.

The V gene is TRBV10-3, the J gene TRBJ1-5; no clear D. V lost 5 bases and J 0 bases, leaving 8 bases between the germline ends. CDR1 is ENHRY, CDR2 SYGVKD, per germline. CDR3 length equals 14 residues. The CDR3 nucleotides are TGTGCCATCAGTTACCTAGATAGCAATCAGCCCCAGCATTTT. Translated: CAISYLDSNQPQHF.

This chain connects TRBV10-2 to TRBJ2-1; TRBD2 aligns across 13 bases. With V trimmed by 7 bases and J by 9 bases, 12 bases remained unmatched. The CDR3 sequence is 16 residues long. Germline CDR1 and CDR2: WSHSY and SAAADI. The chain's CDR3 is CASKKTGTSGIGEQFF. CDR3 DNA sequence: TGCGCCAGCAAAAAAACCGGGACTAGCGGGATCGGTGAGCAGTTCTTC.

This clonotype was counted only a few times. Being one base from a much bigger clone, this may be a read error. This chain links TRBV12-3 or TRBV12-4 with TRBJ2-3; 11 bases agree with TRBD1. The CDR3 is 15 amino acids. V gave up 5 bases and J gave up 3 bases; unmatched junction bases: 4. CDR3 DNA sequence: TGTGCCAGCAGTCATGGGACAGGGGGGACAGATACGCAGTATTTT. Its protein product is CASSHGTGGTDTQYF.

At least ten counts were recorded for this clonotype. The chain uses TRBV20-1 and TRBJ1-5; the D gene is possibly TRBD1 (6 bases). This CDR3 has 17 amino acids. V was cut by 0 bases and J by 0 bases, with 15 bases left in between. The germline gives CDR1 DFQATT, CDR2 SNEGSKA (reference sequence). The CDR3 sequence: CSARDGGPYYSNQPQHF. DNA of the CDR3: TGCAGTGCTAGAGATGGGGGCCCCTATTATAGCAATCAGCCCCAGCATTTT.

This chain links TRBV5-6 with TRBJ1-5, with 8 positions matching TRBD1. The CDR3 consists of 13 residues. After removal of 5 bases from V and 7 bases from J, the junction contained 5 bases not matched to a gene. In germline, CDR1 is SGHDT, CDR2 YYEEEE. CDR3 protein: CASSPTGAQPQHF. CDR3 sequence (DNA): TGTGCCAGCAGTCCGACAGGGGCCCAGCCCCAGCATTTT.

In DNA, the CDR3 is TGTGCCAGTTCCTCGACGTGGTTGTCAAACACTGAAGCTTTCTTT. Encoded protein: CASSSTWLSNTEAFF. The chain is built from TRBV19 and TRBJ1-1, with no clear D. Trimming shortened V by 8 bases and J by 2 bases, and 18 bases separated the two germline ends. Germline V gene lookup returns CDR1 LNHDA and CDR2 SQIVND (reference sequence). This CDR3 is built from 15 residues.

This clonotype was recorded at least ten times. The chain links TRBV5-6 to TRBJ2-3; TRBD1 aligns across 7 bases. V was clipped by 3 bases and J by 5 bases; unmatched bases: 6. This CDR3 is 14 amino acids long. From germline, CDR1 is SGHDT and CDR2 YYEEEE. The CDR3 reads CASSYDRAVDTQYF. CDR3 in DNA: TGTGCCAGCAGCTACGACAGGGCGGTAGATACGCAGTATTTT.

This clonotype was detected only a few times. A much bigger clone sits one base away, suggesting this may be a read error. The chain uses TRBV5-1 and TRBJ1-4; no firm D call. The CDR3 contains 13 residues. In germline, CDR1 is SGHRS, CDR2 YFSETQ. In DNA form, the CDR3 reads TGCGCCAGCGGCCAGTTAACTAATGAAAACCTGTTTTTT. It is translated as CASGQLTNENLFF.

This clonotype was found a few times. One junction end does not reproduce the germline sequence, and a read error may be involved. CDR3 nucleotide sequence: TGTGCCAGCAGCCTAGGTGAGGCCACCGTCCTGACTTTC. This sequence encodes CASSLGEATVLTF. This rearrangement joins TRBV11-3 to TRBJ2-6; D call uncertain. There are 13 residues in the CDR3. The germline V gene has CDR1 SGHNT and CDR2 YENEEA.

This clonotype has ten or more counts. The chain uses TRBV2 and TRBJ2-2; perhaps D is TRBD1 or TRBD2 (5 bases each). Germline V gene data show CDR1 as SNHLY and CDR2 as FYNNEI. Trimming shortened V by 5 bases and J by 0 bases, and 13 bases separated the two germline ends. The CDR3 covers 16 residues. The CDR3 bases are TGTGCCAGCAGTTCCCAGGGAGCGGCGAACACCGGGGAGCTGTTTTTT. Translated, it gives CASSSQGAANTGELFF.

This clonotype has ten or more counts. The chain employs TRBV2 and TRBJ2-3; 8 bases line up with TRBD1. The CDR3 totals 14 residues. Trimming took 10 bases from V and 0 from J; bases not matched to a gene: 6. CDR1 SNHLY and CDR2 FYNNEI come from the germline V gene. The CDR3, as DNA: TGTGCCACAGGACAGGGCACTAGCACAGATACGCAGTATTTT. It specifies CATGQGTSTDTQYF.

There are many counts of this clonotype. The chain combines TRBV2 with TRBJ2-2; D gene unclear. Germline CDR1 and CDR2: SNHLY and FYNNEI. The germline V and J ends were trimmed by 6 bases and 6 bases, with 8 bases remaining between them. The CDR3 length is 12 residues. In DNA, the CDR3 is TGTGCCAGCAGCCTAGAGGCCGGGGAGCTGTTTTTT. It translates to CASSLEAGELFF.

The gene calls are TRBV11-2 and TRBJ1-3; perhaps TRBD1 as D (5 bases). Deletions cut 2 bases from V and 5 bases from J, with 13 bases between. CDR1 is SGHAT, CDR2 FQNNGV, per germline. CDR3 size: 15 residues. CDR3 region: CASSLTSGGRNTIYF. CDR3 DNA sequence: TGTGCCAGCAGCTTAACTAGCGGGGGTAGAAACACCATATATTTT.

This clonotype was seen at least ten times. The rearrangement uses TRBV19 and TRBJ2-1, with 7 bases identical to TRBD2. This CDR3 contains 15 residues. CDR1 and CDR2 from the germline V gene are LNHDA and SQIVND (reference sequence). Losses at the gene ends were 3 bases for V and 7 bases for J; bases not matched to a gene: 9. CDR3 protein: CASSIGGRADNEQFF. The DNA of the CDR3 is TGTGCCAGTAGTATCGGGGGGAGGGCCGATAATGAGCAGTTCTTC.

This clonotype showed up many times. The V gene is TRBV5-1, the J gene TRBJ2-1; TRBD2 is a possible D gene (6 bases). Germline loops: CDR1 SGHRS, CDR2 YFSETQ. V lost 1 base and J lost 0, with 14 bases in between. The CDR3 spans 17 residues. CDR3: CASSLLGRWSSYNEQFF. In DNA, the CDR3 is TGCGCCAGCAGCTTGCTGGGGAGGTGGAGCTCCTACAATGAGCAGTTCTTC.